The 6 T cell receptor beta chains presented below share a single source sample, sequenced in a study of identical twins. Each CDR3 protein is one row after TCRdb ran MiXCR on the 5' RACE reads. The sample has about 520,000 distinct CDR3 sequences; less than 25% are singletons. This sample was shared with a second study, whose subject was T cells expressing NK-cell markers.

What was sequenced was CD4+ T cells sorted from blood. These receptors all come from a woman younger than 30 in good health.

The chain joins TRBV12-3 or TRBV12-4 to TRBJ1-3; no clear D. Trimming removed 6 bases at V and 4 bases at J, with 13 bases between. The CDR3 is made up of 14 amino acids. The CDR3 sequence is CASRVFGSGNTIYF. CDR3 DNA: TGTGCCAGCAGGGTTTTTGGATCCGGAAACACCATATATTTT.

The CDR3 reads CASSQEQGNNEQFF. The CDR3 DNA reads as TGTGCCAGCAGCCAAGAACAGGGGAACAATGAGCAGTTCTTC. The V gene is TRBV4-2, the J gene TRBJ2-1, with 7 bases that match TRBD1. Germline CDR1 reads LGHNA; CDR2 reads YNFKEQ. V was clipped by 0 bases and J by 5 bases; unmatched bases: 1. CDR3 length: 14 amino acids.

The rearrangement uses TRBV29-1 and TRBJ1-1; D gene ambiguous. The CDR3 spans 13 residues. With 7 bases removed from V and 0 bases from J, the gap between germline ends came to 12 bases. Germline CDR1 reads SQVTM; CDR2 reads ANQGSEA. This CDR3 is CSATQSMNTEAFF. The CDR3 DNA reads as TGCAGCGCCACCCAGAGCATGAACACTGAAGCTTTCTTT.

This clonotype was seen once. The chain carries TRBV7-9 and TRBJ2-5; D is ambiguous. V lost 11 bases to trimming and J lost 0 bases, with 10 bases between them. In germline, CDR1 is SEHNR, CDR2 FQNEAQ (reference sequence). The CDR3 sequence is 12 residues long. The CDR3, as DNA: TGTGCCGTGCCCCCTCACCAAGAGACCCAGTACTTC. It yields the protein CAVPPHQETQYF. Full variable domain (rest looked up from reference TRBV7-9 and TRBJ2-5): DTGVSQNPRHKITKRGQNVTFRCDPISEHNRLYWYRQTLGQGPEFLTYFQNEAQLEKSRLLSDRFSAERPKGSFSTLEIQRTEQGDSAMYLCAVPPHQETQYFGPGTRLLVL.

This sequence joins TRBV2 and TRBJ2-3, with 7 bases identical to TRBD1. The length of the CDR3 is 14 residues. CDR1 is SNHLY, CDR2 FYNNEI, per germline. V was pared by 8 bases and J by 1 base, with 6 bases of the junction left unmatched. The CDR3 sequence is CASLGQTRTDTQYF. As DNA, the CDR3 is TGTGCCAGCCTGGGACAGACTCGCACAGATACGCAGTATTTT.

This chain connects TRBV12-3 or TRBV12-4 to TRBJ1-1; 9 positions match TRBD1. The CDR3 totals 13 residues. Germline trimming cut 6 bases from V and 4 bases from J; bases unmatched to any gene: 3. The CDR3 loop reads CASRSTGGTEAFF. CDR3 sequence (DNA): TGTGCCAGCAGATCGACAGGGGGCACTGAAGCTTTCTTT.